Listed below are T cell receptor beta chains from one sample, sequenced in a study of T cell responses to AZD1222 COVID-19 vaccine. The method was immunoSEQ multiplex PCR; TCRdb's version includes in-frame clones alone and lacks a portion of them. The data hold 93,000 or so clones, with 91% observed a single time. Source: peripheral blood, taken on day 0 of AZD1222 vaccination. These receptors all stem from an adult in good health. The CDR3 runs from the conserved cysteine through the conserved F or W. The D gene is left open where the match is weak. Rows may omit the clone size; those that give it use once, few, many or a size class.

DNA,CDR3,V,D,J,size
TGTGCCAGTAGTATTTCGCGGGGGGGGTTCACTGAAGCTTTCTTT,CASSISRGGFTEAFF,TRBV19,NA,TRBJ1-1,once
TGTGCCAGCAGCCAAACCGGGACAGGGACCTACGAGCAGTACTTC,CASSQTGTGTYEQYF,TRBV11-1,TRBD1,TRBJ2-7,NA
TGTGCCAGTAGTAGCGTCAAGTCTTACTATGGCTACACCTTC,CASSSVKSYYGYTF,TRBV19,NA,TRBJ1-2,once
TGCAGCGTTTCCAGGACAGGGGTGAACTATGGCTACACCTTC,CSVSRTGVNYGYTF,TRBV29-1,TRBD1,TRBJ1-2,once
TGTGCCAGCAGCTTGGGGTCAGGGCTTAATTCACCCCTCCACTTT,CASSLGSGLNSPLHF,TRBV5-4,NA,TRBJ1-6,few
TGTGCCAGCAGCCAATGGCAGAGCGCTGAAGCTTTCTTT,CASSQWQSAEAFF,TRBV3-1/TRBV3-2,NA,TRBJ1-1,NA
TGTGCCAGCAGCCCCCGTGTAGCGGGATCCTACGAGCAGTACTTC,CASSPRVAGSYEQYF,TRBV7-2,TRBD2,TRBJ2-7,once
TGTGCCAGCAGCAAACCGGGACGGAGGATCTATGGCTACACCTTC,CASSKPGRRIYGYTF,TRBV7-9,NA,TRBJ1-2,NA
TGTGCCAGCAGCTTAGGTGGGCGCACAGATACGCAGTATTTT,CASSLGGRTDTQYF,TRBV5-8,NA,TRBJ2-3,NA
TGTGCCAGTAGGGATTGGAGGGCTGGGACTAATGAAAAACTGTTTTTT,CASRDWRAGTNEKLFF,TRBV19,NA,TRBJ1-4,NA
TGTGCCAGCAGACAGGGCTACGAGCAGTACTTC,CASRQGYEQYF,TRBV7-9,NA,TRBJ2-7,NA
TGTGCCTGGAGTGTTGGGCAGACCGAGACCCAGTACTTC,CAWSVGQTETQYF,TRBV30,NA,TRBJ2-5,NA
TGTGCCAGCAGGCTGACAAATCAGCCCCAGCATTTT,CASRLTNQPQHF,TRBV28,NA,TRBJ1-5,NA
TGTGCCAGCTCACCAGGGACAGGGGGCGCGTTCGAGCAGTACTTC,CASSPGTGGAFEQYF,TRBV18,TRBD1,TRBJ2-7,NA
TGTGCCAGCAGTTTAAGGGGTGCGTCCGAGCAGTACTTC,CASSLRGASEQYF,TRBV27,NA,TRBJ2-7,NA
TGTGCCAGCAGCCCTAATCGGAACACAGATACGCAGTATTTT,CASSPNRNTDTQYF,TRBV7-2,NA,TRBJ2-3,NA
TGTGCCAGCAGTCCTAGCGGGATTACCGGGGAGCTGTTTTTT,CASSPSGITGELFF,TRBV6-4,TRBD2,TRBJ2-2,few
TGTGCCAGCAGGGGAGGGCAACCCTACAATGAGCAGTTCTTC,CASRGGQPYNEQFF,TRBV6-5,TRBD2,TRBJ2-1,NA
TGTGCCAGCAGCGTGAACACCTACGAGCAGTACTTC,CASSVNTYEQYF,TRBV5-5,NA,TRBJ2-7,once
TGTGCCAGCAGCAAAGGGGGGGCTGGAAACACCATATATTTT,CASSKGGAGNTIYF,TRBV21-1,NA,TRBJ1-3,NA
TGTGCCAGCAGTCCCCCTCTAGGGGGAGGGAACACTGAAGCTTTCTTT,CASSPPLGGGNTEAFF,TRBV28,NA,TRBJ1-1,NA
TGTGCCTGGAGTGTAGGACTAGCGGGAGTCAATGAGCAGTTCTTC,CAWSVGLAGVNEQFF,TRBV30,TRBD2,TRBJ2-1,NA
TGTGCCAGCAGTTACTTGGGGGCCCCTTACGAGCAGTACTTC,CASSYLGAPYEQYF,TRBV6-2/TRBV6-3,NA,TRBJ2-7,NA
TGTGCCAGTAGTTCCCGGACAGGGACTGAAGCTTTCTTT,CASSSRTGTEAFF,TRBV19,TRBD1,TRBJ1-1,NA
TGTGCCAGTAGTATTTATCTGGGTTCCGATCAGCCCCAGCATTTT,CASSIYLGSDQPQHF,TRBV19,NA,TRBJ1-5,NA